The entry below describes one TCR beta chain. What it recognizes is unknown. The sample originates from a study of cytomegalovirus exposure and HLA in healthy donors. The study's findings and limits: Both high specificity and high sensitivity reportedly marked the classifier's diagnosis of cytomegalovirus status. Rare sequences made up most TCRs, while some public TCRs were found in many donors.

The assay was immunoSEQ multiplex PCR, and TCRdb's table has in-frame clones only and misses some. Among tens of thousands of clones listed, about 90% were seen once. This CDR3 region has 13 residues. Germline V gene lookup returns CDR1 SNHLY and CDR2 FYNNEI. V was cut by 7 bases and J by 8 bases, with 12 bases left in between. An approximately 130-subject validation cohort, separate from the approximately 720-subject first cohort, supplied the donors. Material: PBMCs. This TCR was sampled from a woman aged 18-30 years in good health and CMV-seropositive. This chain links TRBV2 with TRBJ1-6, with unresolved D. CDR3 coding DNA: TGTGCCAGCATGGTGTGGGGAGATTCACCCCTCCACTTT. Translation gives CASMVWGDSPLHF.